The 29 T cell receptor beta chains given below trace back to one sample, sequenced in a study of CD4 T cells in relation to SARS-CoV-2 and coronaviruses. Here immunoSEQ multiplex PCR was the method, and the copy in TCRdb shows in-frame clones only, minus some. Seen here are some 29,000 clones, about 70% observed once, and the top ten hold under 30%. Their target antigens are unknown. Unexposed donor CD4+ T cells date from 2011-2018, before the COVID-19 pandemic. Isolation of CD4+ T cells took place after about eleven days in culture. Material for sequencing was CD4+ T cells from PBMCs, cultured in vitro. Every receptor here comes from a human donor in good health.

The V gene is TRBV18, the J gene TRBJ2-3, with D unclear. The CDR3 covers 12 residues. CDR1 and CDR2 (germline): KGHSH, LQKENI. The V and J ends lost 2 bases and 3 bases respectively, with 3 bases between them. As DNA, the CDR3 is TGTGCCAGCTCACCATATACAGATACGCAGTATTTT. Protein sequence: CASSPYTDTQYF.

CDR3 nucleotides: TGTGCCAGCAGCTTAGGCGGGAGGGCCTACGAGCAGTACTTC. Its translation is CASSLGGRAYEQYF. The chain employs TRBV11-3 and TRBJ2-7, with 9 bases identical to TRBD2. The CDR3 has 14 amino acids. The germline V gene has CDR1 SGHNT and CDR2 YENEEA. With V trimmed by 1 base and J by 2 bases, 0 bases remained unmatched. Supplemented by reference TRBV11-3 and TRBJ2-7, the full variable domain reads EAGVVQSPRYKIIEKKQPVAFWCNPISGHNTLYWYLQNLGQGPELLIRYENEEAVDDSQLPKDRFSAERLKGVDSTLKIQPAELGDSAVYLCASSLGGRAYEQYFGPGTRLTVT.

V usage is TRBV4-3 and J usage is TRBJ2-7, with a tentative D call TRBD1 (6 bases). The germline gives CDR1 LGHNA, CDR2 YSLEER. CDR3 size: 15 residues. Trimming removed 3 bases at V and 6 bases at J, with 18 bases between. The CDR3 sequence: CASSHDRSGVTEQYF. CDR3 coding DNA: TGCGCCAGCAGCCACGACAGGAGTGGGGTAACCGAGCAGTACTTC.

V is TRBV19 and J is TRBJ1-2, with D perhaps matching TRBD1 (5 bases). Germline CDR1 is LNHDA and CDR2 is SQIVND (reference sequence). This CDR3 has 13 residues. Trimming removed 8 bases at V and 7 bases at J, with 17 bases between. CDR3 coding DNA: TGTGCCAGTCGGATGGGATACGGGGGTGGCTACACCTTC. It is translated as CASRMGYGGGYTF.

This clone was seen only once. The chain joins TRBV18 to TRBJ2-1; unclear D gene. The CDR3 length is 13 residues. V was cut by 2 bases and J by 5 bases, with 7 bases left in between. Germline lookup yields CDR1 KGHSH and CDR2 LQKENI. CDR3 in DNA: TGTGCCAGCTCACCAGTGGTCGACAATGAGCAGTTCTTC. The encoded protein is CASSPVVDNEQFF.

This clone came up once. The chain is built from TRBV5-1 and TRBJ2-1; 9 bases are shared with TRBD1. This CDR3 is built from 15 residues. V gave up 4 bases and J gave up 1 base; unmatched junction bases: 3. CDR1 is SGHRS, CDR2 YFSETQ, per germline. The CDR3 reads CASSVTGGSYNEQFF. DNA for the CDR3: TGCGCCAGCAGCGTGACAGGGGGTTCCTACAATGAGCAGTTCTTC.

The chain recombines TRBV9 with TRBJ2-1; D gene uncertain. The germline V gene has CDR1 SGDLS and CDR2 YYNGEE. The CDR3 length is 15 residues. V was cut by 0 bases and J by 2 bases, with 9 bases left in between. The DNA for the CDR3 is TGTGCCAGCAGCGTAGGGTTCCCCCCCTACAATGAGCAGTTCTTC. As protein: CASSVGFPPYNEQFF.

This chain links TRBV4-2 with TRBJ1-3; possible D gene TRBD1, 6 bases. The CDR3 is 14 amino acids. Germline V CDR1 and CDR2: LGHNA, YNFKEQ. V was clipped by 6 bases and J by 3 bases, with 12 bases between them. The CDR3 loop reads CASRQQGFGNTIYF. The CDR3 DNA follows: TGTGCCAGCAGACAACAGGGATTTGGAAACACCATATATTTT.

The chain employs TRBV6-5 and TRBJ1-5; no clear D. Trimming removed 8 bases from V and 5 bases from J, with 7 bases in between. This CDR3 comprises 11 residues. CDR1 MNHEY and CDR2 SVGAGI come from the germline V gene. The CDR3, as DNA: TGTGCCAGCGGGGAATATCAGCCCCAGCATTTT. Translating gives CASGEYQPQHF.

This clone has just one count. The chain has TRBV2 and TRBJ2-2, with D perhaps TRBD2 (5 bases). The V and J ends lost 1 base and 4 bases respectively, with 7 bases between them. Germline lookup yields CDR1 SNHLY and CDR2 FYNNEI. CDR3 size: 14 residues. The CDR3 nucleotides read TGTGCCAGCAGTGAAGAGACTATCACCGGGGAGCTGTTTTTT. It translates to CASSEETITGELFF.

The chain joins TRBV29-1 to TRBJ1-2; 10 nucleotides align to TRBD1. This CDR3 has 14 residues. The J segment lost 7 bases and the V segment lost 7 bases, leaving 12 bases of the junction unmatched. CDR1 is SQVTM and CDR2 is ANQGSEA in the germline V gene. CDR3 amino acids: CSALHRDRGSGYTF. The CDR3 DNA sequence: TGCAGCGCTTTACACCGGGACAGGGGATCTGGCTACACCTTC.

The chain carries TRBV2 and TRBJ2-7; the D is unclear. The CDR3 loop spans 11 amino acids. The ends were cut back, 4 bases at V and 6 bases at J, with 7 bases in the middle. Germline V gives CDR1 SNHLY, CDR2 FYNNEI. The CDR3 DNA is TGTGCCAGCAGTGGGAGAAGCGAGCAGTACTTC. This encodes CASSGRSEQYF.

J is TRBJ1-4 and V is TRBV6-5; D not certain. This CDR3 is built from 13 residues. The V end was cut by 0 bases, the J end by 11 bases, with 10 bases between. Per germline, CDR1 MNHEY and CDR2 SVGAGI. Here the CDR3 reads CASSYSGEMKLFF. For the CDR3, the DNA is TGTGCCAGCAGTTACTCCGGGGAGATGAAACTGTTTTTT.

This chain joins TRBV6-5 and TRBJ2-2; tentatively, D is TRBD1 (5 bases). The germline gives CDR1 MNHEY, CDR2 SVGAGI. This CDR3 spans 14 amino acids. V was cut by 2 bases and J by 3 bases, with 7 bases left in between. The CDR3 sequence: CASSYARDTGELFF. The CDR3 DNA reads as TGTGCCAGCAGTTACGCCAGGGACACCGGGGAGCTGTTTTTT.

This clone turned up a few times. The J gene is TRBJ2-1, the V gene TRBV19; D is unresolved. Trimming left V 6 bases short and J 0 bases short, with 12 bases between. Looked up from germline, CDR1 is LNHDA and CDR2 is SQIVND (reference sequence). The CDR3 contains 15 residues. As DNA, the CDR3 is TGTGCCAGTAGCCCCACCCAGAGCTCCTACAATGAGCAGTTCTTC. Its protein product is CASSPTQSSYNEQFF.

CDR3 DNA sequence: TGTGCCAGCAGCCAAGATGGAGACGATTCGGGCTACACCTTC. Translated, it gives CASSQDGDDSGYTF. The genes are TRBV3-1 (or the pseudogene TRBV3-2) and TRBJ1-2; D not certain. Trimming cost V 0 bases and J 8 bases, with 13 bases left between them. The CDR3 covers 14 residues. CDR1 LGHDT and CDR2 YNNKEL come from the germline V gene (reference sequence).

The J gene is TRBJ1-6, the V gene TRBV4-3, with D hard to call. Trimming took 4 bases from V and 0 from J, leaving 10 bases between them. This CDR3 contains 16 residues. Germline V CDR1 and CDR2: LGHNA, YSLEER. In DNA form, the CDR3 reads TGCGCCAGCAGCCTCTCAAGGAGCTCCTATAATTCACCCCTCCACTTT. Translating it yields CASSLSRSSYNSPLHF.

Only a few counts were recorded for this clone. The chain employs TRBV4-2 and TRBJ2-5, with D possibly being TRBD2 (6 bases). The germline V gene has CDR1 LGHNA and CDR2 YNFKEQ. V was shortened by 3 bases and J by 7 bases, with 18 bases between the two germline ends. The CDR3 contains 15 residues. Here the CDR3 DNA reads TGTGCCAGCAGCCAGGCTGGGGGGAAGGAGTGGACCCAGTACTTC. Residues: CASSQAGGKEWTQYF.

The V gene is TRBV4-2, the J gene TRBJ1-2; D uncertain. The CDR3 covers 14 residues. CDR1 and CDR2 (germline): LGHNA, YNFKEQ. V dropped 0 bases and J dropped 8 bases, with 13 bases sitting between them. CDR3 nucleotides: TGTGCCAGCAGCCAAGATATGAGGACCGGGGGCTACACCTTC. This gives the protein CASSQDMRTGGYTF.

In this sample, this clone turned up a few times. V and J are TRBV5-1 and TRBJ2-1; 11 bases map to TRBD2. The germline gives CDR1 SGHRS, CDR2 YFSETQ. This CDR3 has 16 amino acids. V shed 4 bases and J 4 bases; nucleotides not matched to a gene: 7. For the CDR3, the DNA is TGCGCCAGCAGCGAAACTAGCGGGGGTATATACAATGAGCAGTTCTTC. It codes for CASSETSGGIYNEQFF.

The gene calls are TRBV11-2 and TRBJ2-7; maybe TRBD2 (6 bases). Trimming stripped 1 base from V and 5 bases from J, with 15 bases between. The germline CDR1 and CDR2 sequences are SGHAT and FQNNGV. The CDR3 runs to 15 residues. CDR3 nucleotides: TGTGCCAGCAGCTTAGTTACGGGAGCTCCTAACGAGCAGTACTTC. This translates into CASSLVTGAPNEQYF.

V is TRBV29-1 and J is TRBJ1-2; 9 bases line up with TRBD1. The V segment lost 6 bases and the J segment 3 bases; nucleotides outside the gene matches: 5. CDR1 and CDR2 from the germline V gene are SQVTM and ANQGSEA. The CDR3 loop spans 13 amino acids. The DNA for the CDR3 is TGCAGCGTCCCCGACAGGGGGGACTATGGCTACACCTTC. Its translation is CSVPDRGDYGYTF.

V and J are TRBV5-1 and TRBJ1-4, with D possibly being TRBD1 (5 bases). Germline assignment: CDR1 SGHRS and CDR2 YFSETQ. The length of the CDR3 is 16 residues. V lost 2 bases and J lost 5, with 16 bases in between. CDR3 sequence (DNA): TGCGCCAGCAGCTTCAACACACTGGGGGGGAATGAAAAACTGTTTTTT. It specifies CASSFNTLGGNEKLFF.

This chain joins TRBV12-3 or TRBV12-4 and TRBJ2-7; D is possibly TRBD1 (6 bases). CDR3 length: 12 amino acids. V lost 7 bases and J 3 bases, leaving 10 bases between the germline ends. For the CDR3, the DNA is TGTGCCAGCACCCAGGGGATCTACGAGCAGTACTTC. Translated: CASTQGIYEQYF.

This chain links TRBV28 with TRBJ1-1, with a possible D match to TRBD1 (6 bases). Germline V gene data show CDR1 as MDHEN and CDR2 as SYDVKM. The CDR3 runs to 13 residues. V was shortened by 6 bases and J by 11 bases, with 19 bases between the two germline ends. The CDR3 loop is CASSQARGLRAFF. Written as DNA, the CDR3 is TGTGCCAGCAGCCAGGCTCGGGGGCTTAGGGCTTTCTTT.

The rearrangement joins TRBV30 to TRBJ2-7; 9 positions match TRBD2. The CDR3 is made up of 15 amino acids. Trimming cost V 0 bases and J 3 bases; bases outside gene matches: 6. Germline V gene lookup returns CDR1 GTSNPN and CDR2 SVGIG (reference sequence). In nucleotides, the CDR3 is TGTGCCTGGAGTGTTGCGGGAGGGCCGCACTACGAGCAGTACTTC. Its translation: CAWSVAGGPHYEQYF.

V usage is TRBV29-1 and J usage is TRBJ1-2; 10 positions agree with TRBD1. Germline values: CDR1 SQVTM, CDR2 ANQGSEA. This CDR3 contains 12 residues. V shed 7 bases and J 2 bases; nucleotides not matched to a gene: 1. The CDR3 sequence: CSAGQGNYGYTF. The DNA for the CDR3 is TGCAGCGCGGGACAGGGGAACTATGGCTACACCTTC.

The V call is TRBV2, the J call TRBJ1-6, with TRBD1 identical over 10 bases. The CDR3 has 16 amino acids. Germline CDR1 is SNHLY and CDR2 is FYNNEI. Trimming cost V 4 bases and J 7 bases; bases outside gene matches: 7. CDR3: CASSVFGTGANSPLHF. The CDR3 DNA reads as TGTGCCAGCAGTGTTTTCGGGACAGGGGCCAATTCACCCCTCCACTTT. Complete variable domain (other parts from reference TRBV2 and TRBJ1-6): EPEVTQTPSHQVTQMGQEVILRCVPISNHLYFYWYRQILGQKVEFLVSFYNNEISEKSEIFDDQFSVERPDGSNFTLKIRSTKLEDSAMYFCASSVFGTGANSPLHFGNGTRLTVT.

The chain links TRBV27 to TRBJ2-7; D remains ambiguous. The CDR3 totals 15 residues. Between the trimmed V and J ends, which lost 4 bases and 3 bases, there was a span of 16 bases. Germline-derived CDR1 and CDR2 are MNHEY and SMNVEV (reference sequence). Here the CDR3 reads CASSSLGADDYEQYF. CDR3 DNA: TGTGCCAGCAGTTCCCTGGGCGCGGACGACTACGAGCAGTACTTC.